This is a list of T cell receptor beta chains from one sample in a study of response to subunit inactivated influenza vaccine. Via MiXCR, TCRdb re-called the RT-PCR reads, giving one row per CDR3 protein. The profile shows hundreds of thousands of distinct CDR3 sequences, 13% of them singletons. The starting material was PBMCs from blood, obtained 40 to 50 days after vaccination. The origin of the receptors is a man between 45 and 60 years old who received an inactivated influenza vaccine. Both conserved end residues are part of each CDR3. A D gene is named only where the DNA matches it firmly. Rows may omit the clone size; those that give it use once, few, many or a size class.

J gene	clone size	D gene	V gene	CDR3 length	CDR3 DNA	CDR3 protein
TRBJ2-1	many	NA	TRBV11-2	18	TGTGCCAGCAGAATCGCTTGGGGCGGGCGGCGCCGTTACAATGAGCAGTTCTTC	CASRIAWGGRRRYNEQFF
TRBJ2-7	many	TRBD2	TRBV29-1	16	TGCAGCGTTGAAGGGACTAGCGGGAGTAAGATTTACGAGCAGTACTTC	CSVEGTSGSKIYEQYF
TRBJ2-7	NA	NA	TRBV11-2	13	TGTGCCAGCAGCTCACTACGGTACTACGAGCAGTACTTC	CASSSLRYYEQYF
TRBJ2-5	few	NA	TRBV6-1	16	TGTGCCAGCAGTGAAGCTGCCAGGGGGGCCGATGTGACCCAGTACTTC	CASSEAARGADVTQYF
TRBJ1-1	NA	NA	TRBV5-1	15	TGCGCCAACCCGAAAGCGGGGGTCCCCGACACTGAAGCTTTCTTT	CANPKAGVPDTEAFF
TRBJ1-2	NA	NA	TRBV7-9	16	TGTGCCAGCAGCTTCCCGACAGGACAGACTAACTATGGCTACACCTTC	CASSFPTGQTNYGYTF
TRBJ1-5	few	TRBD1	TRBV6-2/TRBV6-3	17	TGTGCCAGCAGTAGTAGTAACACCGGGACAGGGCGTCGGCCCCAGCATTTT	CASSSSNTGTGRRPQHF
TRBJ2-2	NA	TRBD2	TRBV12-3/TRBV12-4	14	TGTGCCAGCAGTCCAGCGGGGACCACCGGGGAGCTGTTTTTT	CASSPAGTTGELFF
TRBJ2-7	few	NA	TRBV11-2	13	TGTGCCAGCAGCTTTCGGGACACATACGAGCAGTACTTC	CASSFRDTYEQYF
TRBJ2-1	NA	NA	TRBV4-3	14	TGCGCCAGCAGCCAAGATAGGAAGGGAGGTGAGCAGTTCTTC	CASSQDRKGGEQFF
TRBJ2-3	many	NA	TRBV29-1	14	TGCAGCGTTGAAGATCAGGCGTCCGGGGATACGCAGTATTTT	CSVEDQASGDTQYF
TRBJ2-7	NA	NA	TRBV7-9	11	TGTGCCAGCAGCGAGGACCTCGAGCAGTACTTC	CASSEDLEQYF
TRBJ2-5	many	NA	TRBV9	14	TGTGCCAGCAGCGTAGGAAACGGGATTGAGACCCAGTACTTC	CASSVGNGIETQYF
TRBJ2-4	many	NA	TRBV20-1	14	TGCAGTGCTAGTACCGGCGGGGTTAGGAACATTCAGTACTTC	CSASTGGVRNIQYF
TRBJ2-1	NA	TRBD2	TRBV4-3	15	TGCGCCAGCAGTCCCCGCGGCAGCGGGAGGTATGAGCAGTTCTTC	CASSPRGSGRYEQFF
TRBJ2-1	many	TRBD2	TRBV12-3/TRBV12-4	13	TGTGCCAGCAGTAGCGGGGCCTCCAATGAGCAGTTCTTC	CASSSGASNEQFF
TRBJ2-7	few	TRBD1	TRBV12-3/TRBV12-4	14	TGTGCCAGCAGCCTCGGACAGGCCAGCGACGAGCAGTACTTC	CASSLGQASDEQYF
TRBJ2-7	few	TRBD2	TRBV7-2	14	TGTGCCAGCAGCCTAGCGGACGTCTCCTACGAGCAGTACTTC	CASSLADVSYEQYF
TRBJ1-1	few	NA	TRBV20-1	12	TGCAGTGCTAGCGGCCGGGGGACTGAAGCTTTCTTT	CSASGRGTEAFF
TRBJ2-1	NA	TRBD2	TRBV5-4	17	TGTGCCAGCAGCTTGGCCGCGGGAGGGGCCTCCTACAATGAGCAGTTCTTC	CASSLAAGGASYNEQFF
TRBJ1-4	NA	NA	TRBV5-1	14	TGCGCCAGCAGCTCCGACCGGACTAATGAAAAACTGTTTTTT	CASSSDRTNEKLFF
TRBJ2-1	few	NA	TRBV24-1	15	TGTGCCACCAGTGATTACGGGACTTCATACAATGAGCAGTTCTTC	CATSDYGTSYNEQFF
TRBJ2-5	many	TRBD1	TRBV20-1	14	TGCAGTGCTATGAGGGCAGGGGGCCGGGAGACCCAGTACTTC	CSAMRAGGRETQYF
TRBJ2-6	NA	NA	TRBV15	15	TGTGCCACCAGCACAGCAGGGGCTGGGGCCAACGTCCTGACTTTC	CATSTAGAGANVLTF
TRBJ2-5	NA	TRBD1	TRBV7-8	16	TGTGCCAGCAGCTTAGGGACAGGGACACAGGTCGAGACCCAGTACTTC	CASSLGTGTQVETQYF
TRBJ2-5	NA	NA	TRBV20-1	13	TGCAGTGCTACAGCGTCCCTCGGGGGGACCCAGTACTTC	CSATASLGGTQYF
TRBJ1-2	few	TRBD1	TRBV10-3	14	TGTGCCATCACCGGGGACAGGGGTAACTATGGCTACACCTTC	CAITGDRGNYGYTF
TRBJ2-5	NA	NA	TRBV29-1	15	TGCAGCGTTGAAGAGGGGCAGAAGACGCAAGAGACCCAGTACTTC	CSVEEGQKTQETQYF
TRBJ1-2	NA	NA	TRBV11-1	19	TGTGCCAGCAGCTTATTTACGGGGGCTAAAGCCCTCCTTAACTATGGCTACACCTTC	CASSLFTGAKALLNYGYTF
TRBJ2-1	NA	TRBD2	TRBV20-1	16	TGCAGTGCCACCCCCCTGCTTAGCGGGAGGGATGATGAGCAGTTCTTC	CSATPLLSGRDDEQFF
TRBJ2-7	NA	NA	TRBV28	14	TGTGCCAGCAGTTTAAGGTTGGGGTTCGGCGAGCAGTACTTC	CASSLRLGFGEQYF
TRBJ2-7	NA	TRBD1	TRBV20-1	13	TGCAGTGCTCTAAACCGGGACAGGGGACGCCCGTACTTC	CSALNRDRGRPYF
TRBJ2-7	few	NA	TRBV28	13	TGTGCCATCGTCGGGGCCGGGACCTACGAGCAGTACTTC	CAIVGAGTYEQYF
TRBJ1-3	few	NA	TRBV9	15	TGTGCCAGCAGCGTAGCGGCCGGGAATGAAAACACCATATATTTT	CASSVAAGNENTIYF
TRBJ1-1	few	NA	TRBV20-1	14	TGCAGTGCTAGATTACTGACAGTTGGGACTGAAGCTTTCTTT	CSARLLTVGTEAFF
TRBJ2-7	few	NA	TRBV6-5	15	TGTGCCAGCAGTTACCGGGCAGGGTCGTCCTACGAGCAGTACTTC	CASSYRAGSSYEQYF
TRBJ1-1	NA	NA	TRBV5-1	16	TGCGCCAGCAGCTTGGGGTTTGGCCAGGGGTACACTGAAGCTTTCTTT	CASSLGFGQGYTEAFF
TRBJ1-4	few	NA	TRBV12-3/TRBV12-4	14	TGTGCCAGCAGTTCGCCTCAGGTAGATGAAAAACTGTTTTTT	CASSSPQVDEKLFF
TRBJ1-6	few	NA	TRBV20-1	14	TGCAGTGCTCCTATACAGGGTACAAATTCACCCCTCCACTTT	CSAPIQGTNSPLHF
TRBJ2-3	few	NA	TRBV7-9	13	TGTGCCAGCAGGCCACCAGGCACAGATACGCAGTATTTT	CASRPPGTDTQYF
TRBJ2-7	NA	NA	TRBV3-1	15	TGTGCCTCCAGCCAATCTAGCCGGGCCAATTACGAGCAGTACTTC	CASSQSSRANYEQYF
TRBJ2-1	few	NA	TRBV29-1	15	TGCAGCGTTGAAGGACTCCCAAGCTCCTACAATGAGCAGTTCTTC	CSVEGLPSSYNEQFF
TRBJ1-1	many	TRBD1	TRBV7-8	17	TGTGCCAGCAGCCCAAGGGTTACCGGGACAGGGAACACTGAAGCTTTCTTT	CASSPRVTGTGNTEAFF
TRBJ2-7	NA	NA	TRBV12-3/TRBV12-4	13	TGTGCCAGCAGTGGGACGGCAGCCTACGAGCAGTACTTC	CASSGTAAYEQYF
TRBJ2-7	NA	NA	TRBV28	16	TGTGCCAGCAGCGTCGTGGAGCCTCAGGAAGAGTACGAGCAGTACTTC	CASSVVEPQEEYEQYF
TRBJ1-6	few	NA	TRBV27	15	TGTGCCAGCAGTTTTGGAACAGTAGATAATTCACCCCTCCACTTT	CASSFGTVDNSPLHF